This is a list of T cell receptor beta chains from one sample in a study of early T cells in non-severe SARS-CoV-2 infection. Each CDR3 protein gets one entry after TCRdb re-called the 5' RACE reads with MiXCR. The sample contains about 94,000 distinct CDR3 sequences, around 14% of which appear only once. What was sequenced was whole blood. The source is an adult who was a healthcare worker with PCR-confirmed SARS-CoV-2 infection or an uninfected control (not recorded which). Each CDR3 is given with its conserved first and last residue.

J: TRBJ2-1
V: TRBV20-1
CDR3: CSAMIAGGLGDEQFF

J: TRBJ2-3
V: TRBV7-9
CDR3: CASGREVRADTQYF

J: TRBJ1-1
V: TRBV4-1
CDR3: CASSLTGTGNLGEAFF

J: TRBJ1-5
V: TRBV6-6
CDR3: CASRRREGDSNQPQHF

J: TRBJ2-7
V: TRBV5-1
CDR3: CASSLEGPTYEQYF

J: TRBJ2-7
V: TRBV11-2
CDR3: CASTTLGGEQYF

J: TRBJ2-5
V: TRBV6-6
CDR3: CASSYSLAGGQETQYF

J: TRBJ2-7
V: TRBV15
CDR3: CATSRGRGYEQYF

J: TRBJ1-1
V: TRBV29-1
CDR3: CSVAPGGGTEAFF

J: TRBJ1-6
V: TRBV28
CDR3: CASSTGQGSYNSPLHF

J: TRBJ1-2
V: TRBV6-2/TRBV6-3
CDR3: CASSQSSGYTF

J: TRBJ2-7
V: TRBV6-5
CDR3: CASHRARSYEQYF

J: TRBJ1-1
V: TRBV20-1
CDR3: CSARVARANTEAFF

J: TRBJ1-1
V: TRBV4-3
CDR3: CASSQEGTGAEAFF

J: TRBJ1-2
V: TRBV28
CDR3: CASRPLPSGSYGYTF

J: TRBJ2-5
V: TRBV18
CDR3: CASSPLDREETQYF

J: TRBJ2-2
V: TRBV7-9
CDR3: CASSWRGGIANTGELFF

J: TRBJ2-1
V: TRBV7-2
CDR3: CASSPSYGHNEQFF

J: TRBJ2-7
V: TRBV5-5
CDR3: CASSFGTDYEQYF

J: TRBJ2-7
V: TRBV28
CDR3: CASSLRVPNEQYF

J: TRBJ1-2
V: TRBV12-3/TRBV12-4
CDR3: CASSLARVDDYGYTF

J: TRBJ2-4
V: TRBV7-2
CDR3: CASTEKPQRGIQYF

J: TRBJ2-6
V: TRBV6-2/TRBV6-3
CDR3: CASMGEAGANVLTF

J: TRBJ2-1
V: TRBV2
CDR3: CASDSGGGYNEQFF

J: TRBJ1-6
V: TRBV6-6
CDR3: CASSLFGPDSPLHF

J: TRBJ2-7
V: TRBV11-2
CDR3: CASSLEWVRYEQYF

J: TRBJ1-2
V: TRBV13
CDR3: CASSLQVQSNYGYTF

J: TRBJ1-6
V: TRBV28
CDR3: CASSSEGANSPLHF

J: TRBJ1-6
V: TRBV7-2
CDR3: CASRTGGQNNSPLHF

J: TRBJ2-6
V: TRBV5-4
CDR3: CASSATGTGGPSGANVLTF

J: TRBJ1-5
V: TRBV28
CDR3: CASSGSPNYQPQHF

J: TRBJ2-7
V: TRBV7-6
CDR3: CASSSVDRPYEQYF

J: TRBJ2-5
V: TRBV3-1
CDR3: CASSRPDSQETQYF

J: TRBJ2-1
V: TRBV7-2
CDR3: CASSPQRGLRGTYNEQFF

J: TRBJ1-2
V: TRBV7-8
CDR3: CASSLTGTSGNRYGYTF

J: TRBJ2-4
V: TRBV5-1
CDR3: CASSGGTGALAKNIQYF

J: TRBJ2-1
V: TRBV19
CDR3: CASTTGAAVNEQFF

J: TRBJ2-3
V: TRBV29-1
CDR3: CSHRTGRDTQYF

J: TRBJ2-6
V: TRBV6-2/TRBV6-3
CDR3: CASSYSGGAAGANVLTF

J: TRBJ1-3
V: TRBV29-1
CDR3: CSVAPLGSGAFRNTIYF

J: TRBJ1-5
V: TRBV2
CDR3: CASSGRFNQPQHF

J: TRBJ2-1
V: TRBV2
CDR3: CASSKSNEQFF

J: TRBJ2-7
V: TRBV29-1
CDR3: CSVALGSYEQYF

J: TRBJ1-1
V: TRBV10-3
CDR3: CAITVGAQNTEAFF

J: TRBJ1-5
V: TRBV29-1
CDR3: CSASRGSNQPQHF

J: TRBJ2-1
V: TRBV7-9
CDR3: CASSLVGSTNEQFF

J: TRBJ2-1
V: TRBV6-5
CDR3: CASRPEEVSSYNEQFF

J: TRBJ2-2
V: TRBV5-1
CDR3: CASRTATNTGELFF

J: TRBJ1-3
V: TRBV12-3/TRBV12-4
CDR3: CASSLYGGNTIYF

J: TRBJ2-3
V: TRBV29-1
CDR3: CSGRGQGAGDTQYF

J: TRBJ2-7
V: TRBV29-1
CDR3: CSVAGGTGYEQYF

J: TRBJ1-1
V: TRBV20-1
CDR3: CSAKDPTGATEAFF

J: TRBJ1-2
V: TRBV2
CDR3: CASSEREGNGYTF

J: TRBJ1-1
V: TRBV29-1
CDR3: CSVEAGRGTEAFF